This T cell receptor beta chain is drawn from a study of T cell responses to AZD1222 COVID-19 vaccine. Overall study results and limits: The study sampled repertoires only after the peak T cell response. Among spike-specific TCRs, nearly half reportedly target unmutated variant regions. The study found Spike-specific TCR breadth and depth rose after two AZD1222 doses.

Regarding this clone: Its specificity is not known.

Clones were sequenced by immunoSEQ multiplex PCR, and TCRdb holds only the in-frame ones, with some missing. The table lists roughly 170,000 clones, about nine tenths of them singletons. Losses at the gene ends were 6 bases for V and 3 bases for J; bases not matched to a gene: 7. Germline V CDR1 and CDR2: LGHDT, YNNKEL (reference sequence). The CDR3 contains 14 residues. The material was peripheral blood, obtained on day 0 of AZD1222 vaccination. The source of this sequence is an adult in good health. This chain connects TRBV3-1 (or the pseudogene TRBV3-2) to TRBJ2-7; TRBD2 matches at 8 bases. The CDR3 here is CASSLPGLGYEQYF. In DNA form, the CDR3 reads TGTGCCAGCAGTCTCCCGGGACTAGGCTACGAGCAGTACTTC.